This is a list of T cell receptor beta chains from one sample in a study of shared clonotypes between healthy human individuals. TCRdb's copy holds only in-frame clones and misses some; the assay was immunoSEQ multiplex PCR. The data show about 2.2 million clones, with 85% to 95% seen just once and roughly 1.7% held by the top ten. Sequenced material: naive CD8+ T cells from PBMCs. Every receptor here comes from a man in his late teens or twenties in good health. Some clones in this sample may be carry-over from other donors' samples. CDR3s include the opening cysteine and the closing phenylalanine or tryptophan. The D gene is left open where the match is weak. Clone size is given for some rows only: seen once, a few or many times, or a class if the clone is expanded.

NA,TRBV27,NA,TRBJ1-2,TGTGCCAGCAGTTTTCGTCCAGCAGACAACTATGGCTACACCTTC,CASSFRPADNYGYTF
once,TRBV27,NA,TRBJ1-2,TGTGCCAGCAGTCCCAGGACCCGGGGGAGTGGCTACACCTTC,CASSPRTRGSGYTF
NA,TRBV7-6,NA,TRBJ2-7,TGTGCCAGCAGCCGGACAGGGGGTAGACTAGCGGGCAACTACGAGCAGTACTTC,CASSRTGGRLAGNYEQYF
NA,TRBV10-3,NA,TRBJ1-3,TGTGCCATCAGGGCCTGGGCGGGGGAGGCGTCTGGAAACACCATATATTTT,CAIRAWAGEASGNTIYF
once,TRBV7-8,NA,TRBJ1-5,TGTGCCAGCAGCTTGAGGAGGGAAAGGGAGGATAGCAATCAGCCCCAGCATTTT,CASSLRREREDSNQPQHF
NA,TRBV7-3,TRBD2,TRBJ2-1,TGTGCCAGCAGCATGGGACTAGCGGGAGGAAATGAGCAGTTCTTC,CASSMGLAGGNEQFF
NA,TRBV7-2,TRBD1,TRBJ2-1,TGTGCCAGCAACACGGGACAGGTGTCCTACAATGAGCAGTTCTTC,CASNTGQVSYNEQFF
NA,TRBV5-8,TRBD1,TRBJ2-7,TGTGCCAGCAGCCCGGGGACAGTTCACTCCTACGAGCAGTACTTC,CASSPGTVHSYEQYF
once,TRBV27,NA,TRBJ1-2,TGTGCCAGCAGTTTATATTTAGGCTATGGCTACACCTTC,CASSLYLGYGYTF
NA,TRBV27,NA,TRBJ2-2,TGTGCCAGCAGCTTTAGTGGCGGGGAGCTGTTTTTT,CASSFSGGELFF
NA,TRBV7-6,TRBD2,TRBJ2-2,TGTGCCAGCAGCCAGGCTAGCGGACTGAACACCGGGGAGCTGTTTTTT,CASSQASGLNTGELFF
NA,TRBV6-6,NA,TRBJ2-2,TGTGCCAGCAGCCCAACGACGAGGGGCGGCACCGGGGAGCTGTTTTTT,CASSPTTRGGTGELFF